This T cell receptor (beta chain) was captured in a study of spatial heterogeneity in lung cancer. A few counts support this clonotype. Time point meaning: sample taken at primary tumor resection. Each CDR3 protein gets one entry after TCRdb re-called the 5' RACE reads with MiXCR. The sample yields about 23,000 distinct CDR3 sequences, roughly 3% seen once. This specimen consisted of PBMCs, obtained at surgery. This sequence originates from a female donor with early-stage non-small cell lung cancer.

The chain's CDR3 is CSARRQFRDTF. For the CDR3, the DNA is TGCAGTGCAAGGAGACAGTTCCGGGACACCTTC. The V gene is TRBV20-1, the J gene TRBJ1-2; possible D gene TRBD1, 5 bases. Germline CDR1 is DFQATT and CDR2 is SNEGSKA (reference sequence). The CDR3 has 11 residues. Trimming left V 6 bases short and J 12 bases short, with 17 bases between.